This T cell receptor beta chain was sequenced during a study of T cells after posttransplantation cyclophosphamide. This clone was counted many times. Busulfan-fludarabine conditioning, marrow transplant, and cyclophosphamide on days +3 and +4 were administered. Profiled with immunoSEQ multiplex PCR; TCRdb holds only in-frame clones, not every one. The record shows about 27,000 clones for this sample, with no singletons present. Germline V gene lookup returns CDR1 ENHRY and CDR2 SYGVKD. Between the trimmed V and J ends, which lost 7 bases and 0 bases, there was a span of 10 bases. The CDR3 is 14 amino acids.

The source of this sequence is a male patient younger than 35 who received an allogeneic stem cell transplant from a related donor, was CMV-positive, and had no GVHD. The graft donor may be the source of some T cells. This specimen was PBMCs, taken after allogeneic stem cell transplant with posttransplant cyclophosphamide. V usage is TRBV10-3 and J usage is TRBJ1-3; no clear D. The CDR3 coding sequence is TGTGCCATCACAACTGAGATCTCTGGAAACACCATATATTTT. Translated: CAITTEISGNTIYF.